This TCR beta chain appears in the sequencing data of a study of T cell repertoires in cytomegalovirus infection. Study background: In the study, CMV epitopes included recently identified HLA-C-restricted and well-studied HLA-B-restricted ones. Matching HLA type and CMV infection were both indicated by public TCR beta signatures. General study findings and limits: Cumulative public TCR beta family frequency identified carriers of CMV plus the relevant HLA. HLA-C-restricted, CMV-specific TCR beta clonotypes were dominant ex vivo.

Each CDR3 protein gets one entry after TCRdb re-called the reads with MiXCR. The table records about a million distinct CDR3 sequences, roughly 30% of them present only once. Only a few counts were recorded for this clonotype. Its cognate antigen is unknown. Material: cultured CD8+ T cells from PBMCs, obtained from culture after CMV antigen stimulation. The receptor was derived from a human donor in good health (CMV status not recorded). Some clones in this sample may be carry-over from other donors' samples.

Written as DNA, the CDR3 is TGTGCCAGTAGTCCCTCCTCAGGGGGCGGGTACGAGCAGTACGTC. Its translation: CASSPSSGGGYEQYV. The chain links TRBV19 to TRBJ2-7; 8 bases map to TRBD1. Looked up from germline, CDR1 is LNHDA and CDR2 is SQIVND (reference sequence). This CDR3 is built from 15 residues. The V segment lost 5 bases and the J segment 4 bases; nucleotides outside the gene matches: 10.